Listed below are T cell receptor beta chains from one sample, sequenced in a study of blood T cell repertoires in COVID-19. Generated by immunoSEQ multiplex PCR, the TCRdb table keeps only in-frame clones and is missing some. The data hold about 120,000 clones, with 70% to 90% observed a single time. The sequenced material came from peripheral blood. Receptors were obtained from a man aged 40-49 years with acute or convalescent COVID-19. Both conserved end residues are part of each CDR3. Fields, in order: clone size, V gene, J gene, D gene, CDR3 protein, CDR3 DNA. The D gene is left open where the match is weak. For some rows the clone size is stated as once, few or many, or as a class when expanded; others skip it.

clone_size: NA; v_call: TRBV2; j_call: TRBJ1-6; d_call: NA; cdr3_aa: CATAGWTENSPLHF; cdr3_nt: TGTGCCACCGCCGGATGGACAGAAAATTCACCCCTCCACTTT
clone_size: once; v_call: TRBV7-3; j_call: TRBJ2-1; d_call: TRBD2; cdr3_aa: CASSLSSAGPYNEQFF; cdr3_nt: TGTGCCAGCAGCTTAAGCTCAGCGGGACCCTACAATGAGCAGTTCTTC
clone_size: NA; v_call: TRBV24-1; j_call: TRBJ2-3; d_call: TRBD2; cdr3_aa: CATSTSVGTDTQYF; cdr3_nt: TGTGCCACCAGTACTAGCGTGGGCACAGATACGCAGTATTTT
clone_size: few; v_call: TRBV10-2; j_call: TRBJ2-3; d_call: NA; cdr3_aa: CASSEPGEGVDTQYF; cdr3_nt: TGCGCCAGCAGTGAGCCGGGGGAAGGGGTAGATACGCAGTATTTT
clone_size: NA; v_call: TRBV3-1/TRBV3-2; j_call: TRBJ2-1; d_call: TRBD2; cdr3_aa: CASSARLAGDRYNEQFF; cdr3_nt: TGTGCCAGCAGCGCCCGACTAGCGGGGGACCGCTACAATGAGCAGTTCTTC
clone_size: NA; v_call: TRBV5-1; j_call: TRBJ2-5; d_call: TRBD2; cdr3_aa: CASSFGSGGNRETQYF; cdr3_nt: TGCGCCAGCAGCTTTGGTAGCGGGGGTAATAGGGAGACCCAGTACTTC
clone_size: NA; v_call: TRBV10-3; j_call: TRBJ1-1; d_call: NA; cdr3_aa: CAIRANTEAFF; cdr3_nt: TGTGCCATCAGGGCGAACACTGAAGCTTTCTTT
clone_size: NA; v_call: TRBV11-2; j_call: TRBJ2-7; d_call: NA; cdr3_aa: CASSLHGEFSYEQYF; cdr3_nt: TGTGCCAGCAGCTTACATGGGGAGTTCAGTTACGAGCAGTACTTC
clone_size: NA; v_call: TRBV5-1; j_call: TRBJ1-5; d_call: NA; cdr3_aa: CASKTQGFASNQPQHF; cdr3_nt: TGCGCCAGCAAAACACAGGGTTTTGCCTCCAATCAGCCCCAGCATTTT
clone_size: NA; v_call: TRBV5-4; j_call: TRBJ2-3; d_call: TRBD2; cdr3_aa: CASSFSHVAGGADTQYF; cdr3_nt: TGTGCCAGCAGCTTCAGTCACGTGGCGGGGGGGGCAGATACGCAGTATTTT
clone_size: NA; v_call: TRBV7-9; j_call: TRBJ1-2; d_call: TRBD1; cdr3_aa: CASSLPGQAAYGYTF; cdr3_nt: TGTGCCAGCAGCCTCCCGGGACAGGCCGCTTATGGCTACACCTTC
clone_size: NA; v_call: TRBV18; j_call: TRBJ2-3; d_call: NA; cdr3_aa: CASSPSSPDTQYF; cdr3_nt: TGTGCCAGCTCACCATCGAGCCCAGATACGCAGTATTTT
clone_size: NA; v_call: TRBV7-9; j_call: TRBJ2-3; d_call: NA; cdr3_aa: CASSLVIGSTDTQYF; cdr3_nt: TGTGCCAGCAGCTTAGTGATCGGTAGCACAGATACGCAGTATTTT
clone_size: NA; v_call: TRBV10-1; j_call: TRBJ2-7; d_call: NA; cdr3_aa: CASSESRGSGSSYEQYF; cdr3_nt: TGCGCCAGCAGTGAGTCGAGGGGGTCAGGGAGCTCCTACGAGCAGTACTTC
clone_size: NA; v_call: TRBV5-1; j_call: TRBJ2-3; d_call: TRBD2; cdr3_aa: CASSSTSDTDTQYF; cdr3_nt: TGCGCCAGCAGCTCGACTAGCGATACAGATACGCAGTATTTT
clone_size: NA; v_call: TRBV24-1; j_call: TRBJ2-5; d_call: TRBD2; cdr3_aa: CATSGRLAGATQETQYF; cdr3_nt: TGTGCCACCAGTGGGAGACTAGCGGGGGCAACACAAGAGACCCAGTACTTC
clone_size: NA; v_call: TRBV9; j_call: TRBJ1-1; d_call: TRBD1; cdr3_aa: CASSVGQGNTEAFF; cdr3_nt: TGTGCCAGCAGCGTAGGACAGGGGAACACTGAAGCTTTCTTT
clone_size: few; v_call: TRBV30; j_call: TRBJ1-5; d_call: NA; cdr3_aa: CACQGPGGPQHF; cdr3_nt: TGTGCCTGCCAGGGGCCGGGTGGGCCCCAGCATTTT
clone_size: once; v_call: TRBV24-1; j_call: TRBJ2-1; d_call: NA; cdr3_aa: CATSDPAGTYNEQFF; cdr3_nt: TGTGCCACCAGTGACCCGGCCGGGACCTACAATGAGCAGTTCTTC
clone_size: NA; v_call: TRBV4-1; j_call: TRBJ2-7; d_call: TRBD2; cdr3_aa: CASSRGAGLAGAPTAYEQYF; cdr3_nt: TGCGCCAGCAGCCGAGGGGCAGGACTAGCGGGGGCCCCTACAGCCTACGAGCAGTACTTC
clone_size: NA; v_call: TRBV7-2; j_call: TRBJ2-5; d_call: NA; cdr3_aa: CASSFGQGGEGYF; cdr3_nt: TGTGCCAGCAGCTTCGGACAGGGAGGGGAGGGGTACTTC
clone_size: NA; v_call: TRBV19; j_call: TRBJ2-1; d_call: NA; cdr3_aa: CASSIYEASANPYNEQFF; cdr3_nt: TGTGCCAGTAGTATCTACGAGGCTAGCGCAAATCCTTACAATGAGCAGTTCTTC
clone_size: NA; v_call: TRBV28; j_call: TRBJ1-1; d_call: NA; cdr3_aa: CASSPGQPNTEAFF; cdr3_nt: TGTGCCAGCAGTCCTGGACAGCCGAACACTGAAGCTTTCTTT
clone_size: NA; v_call: TRBV11-3; j_call: TRBJ2-7; d_call: NA; cdr3_aa: CASRCRVPYEQYF; cdr3_nt: TGTGCCAGCAGGTGCAGGGTACCCTACGAGCAGTACTTC
clone_size: NA; v_call: TRBV5-4; j_call: TRBJ1-2; d_call: TRBD1; cdr3_aa: CASFFLTGGSNYGYTF; cdr3_nt: TGTGCCAGCTTCTTTCTCACAGGGGGTTCTAACTATGGCTACACCTTC
clone_size: NA; v_call: TRBV30; j_call: TRBJ2-7; d_call: TRBD1; cdr3_aa: CAWSVTGYEQYF; cdr3_nt: TGTGCCTGGAGTGTGACAGGGTACGAGCAGTACTTC
clone_size: NA; v_call: TRBV7-2; j_call: TRBJ2-5; d_call: TRBD2; cdr3_aa: CASSLGASGGQETQYF; cdr3_nt: TGTGCCAGCAGCTTAGGGGCGAGCGGGGGCCAAGAGACCCAGTACTTC
clone_size: NA; v_call: TRBV6-6; j_call: TRBJ1-6; d_call: NA; cdr3_aa: CASSGAGNSPLHF; cdr3_nt: TGTGCCAGCAGTGGGGCAGGGAATTCACCCCTCCACTTT
clone_size: NA; v_call: TRBV27; j_call: TRBJ2-7; d_call: TRBD1; cdr3_aa: CASSTVGTGSYEQYF; cdr3_nt: TGTGCCAGCAGTACCGTCGGGACAGGGTCCTACGAGCAGTACTTC
clone_size: NA; v_call: TRBV24-1; j_call: TRBJ2-3; d_call: NA; cdr3_aa: CATSDLGGGKDTQYF; cdr3_nt: TGTGCCACCAGTGATTTAGGGGGCGGGAAAGATACGCAGTATTTT
clone_size: NA; v_call: TRBV19; j_call: TRBJ2-5; d_call: NA; cdr3_aa: CASSTYQETQYF; cdr3_nt: TGTGCCAGTAGTACGTACCAAGAGACCCAGTACTTC
clone_size: few; v_call: TRBV18; j_call: TRBJ2-3; d_call: NA; cdr3_aa: CASSPQQGDTDTQYF; cdr3_nt: TGTGCCAGCTCACCACAACAGGGAGACACAGATACGCAGTATTTT
clone_size: NA; v_call: TRBV5-1; j_call: TRBJ2-3; d_call: TRBD1; cdr3_aa: CASSFTGDTDTQYF; cdr3_nt: TGCGCCAGCAGCTTCACAGGGGACACAGATACGCAGTATTTT
clone_size: few; v_call: TRBV30; j_call: TRBJ2-2; d_call: TRBD1; cdr3_aa: CAWGTGYDTGELFF; cdr3_nt: TGTGCCTGGGGGACAGGGTACGACACCGGGGAGCTGTTTTTT
clone_size: NA; v_call: TRBV27; j_call: TRBJ2-1; d_call: NA; cdr3_aa: CASSLSSRGNEQFF; cdr3_nt: TGTGCTAGCAGTTTATCGTCTAGGGGCAATGAGCAGTTCTTC
clone_size: NA; v_call: TRBV19; j_call: TRBJ1-1; d_call: TRBD1; cdr3_aa: CASTDHGTGDTEAFF; cdr3_nt: TGTGCCAGTACCGACCACGGGACAGGAGATACTGAAGCTTTCTTT
clone_size: NA; v_call: TRBV19; j_call: TRBJ1-6; d_call: NA; cdr3_aa: CASSITGDDSPLHF; cdr3_nt: TGTGCCAGTAGTATAACGGGAGACGATTCACCCCTCCACTTT
clone_size: NA; v_call: TRBV4-1; j_call: TRBJ1-5; d_call: TRBD1; cdr3_aa: CASSQDFDRGHQPQHF; cdr3_nt: TGCGCCAGCAGCCAAGATTTCGACAGGGGCCATCAGCCCCAGCATTTT
clone_size: once; v_call: TRBV5-1; j_call: TRBJ1-4; d_call: NA; cdr3_aa: CASSPTGGVSEKLFF; cdr3_nt: TGCGCCAGCAGCCCTACAGGCGGGGTTAGCGAAAAACTGTTTTTT
clone_size: NA; v_call: TRBV5-4; j_call: TRBJ1-1; d_call: NA; cdr3_aa: CASSLWGGNTEAFF; cdr3_nt: TGTGCCAGCAGCTTATGGGGGGGCAACACTGAAGCTTTCTTT
clone_size: NA; v_call: TRBV10-3; j_call: TRBJ1-2; d_call: NA; cdr3_aa: CAISVPTSVNYGYTF; cdr3_nt: TGTGCCATCAGTGTCCCCACCTCGGTGAACTATGGCTACACCTTC
clone_size: few; v_call: TRBV18; j_call: TRBJ2-3; d_call: NA; cdr3_aa: CASSQGDTQYF; cdr3_nt: TGTGCCAGCTCCCAGGGAGATACGCAGTATTTT
clone_size: NA; v_call: TRBV6-1; j_call: TRBJ1-5; d_call: TRBD1; cdr3_aa: CASSEAVGQGEHQPQHF; cdr3_nt: TGTGCCAGCAGTGAAGCAGTCGGACAGGGAGAGCATCAGCCCCAGCATTTT
clone_size: few; v_call: TRBV5-4; j_call: TRBJ1-2; d_call: TRBD1; cdr3_aa: CASSFTGGGYTF; cdr3_nt: TGTGCCAGCAGCTTCACAGGGGGGGGCTACACCTTC
clone_size: few; v_call: TRBV7-2; j_call: TRBJ1-5; d_call: NA; cdr3_aa: CASSEQAGPGWDQPQHF; cdr3_nt: TGTGCCAGCAGCGAGCAGGCGGGCCCGGGGTGGGATCAGCCCCAGCATTTT
clone_size: NA; v_call: TRBV20-1; j_call: TRBJ1-2; d_call: NA; cdr3_aa: CSASNQATNYGYTF; cdr3_nt: TGCAGTGCTAGTAACCAGGCCACTAACTATGGCTACACCTTC
clone_size: NA; v_call: TRBV6-2/TRBV6-3; j_call: TRBJ2-7; d_call: NA; cdr3_aa: CASSYTDEQYF; cdr3_nt: TGTGCCAGCAGTTACACAGACGAGCAGTACTTC
clone_size: NA; v_call: TRBV12-3/TRBV12-4; j_call: TRBJ1-2; d_call: NA; cdr3_aa: CASSFGNKYGYTF; cdr3_nt: TGTGCCAGCAGTTTCGGGAATAAATATGGCTACACCTTC
clone_size: NA; v_call: TRBV2; j_call: TRBJ2-3; d_call: NA; cdr3_aa: CATAGTDTQYF; cdr3_nt: TGTGCCACCGCAGGGACAGATACGCAGTATTTT
clone_size: NA; v_call: TRBV2; j_call: TRBJ2-7; d_call: NA; cdr3_aa: CASSGRQRYEQYF; cdr3_nt: TGTGCCAGCAGTGGACGACAGCGCTACGAGCAGTACTTC
clone_size: NA; v_call: TRBV25-1; j_call: TRBJ1-6; d_call: NA; cdr3_aa: CASSETTVSSYNSPLHF; cdr3_nt: TGTGCCAGCAGTGAAACGACAGTAAGCTCCTATAATTCACCCCTCCACTTT
clone_size: NA; v_call: TRBV5-1; j_call: TRBJ2-1; d_call: TRBD1; cdr3_aa: CASSRGQASSYNEQFF; cdr3_nt: TGCGCCAGCAGTCGAGGACAGGCGAGCTCCTACAATGAGCAGTTCTTC
clone_size: NA; v_call: TRBV5-4; j_call: TRBJ2-2; d_call: NA; cdr3_aa: CASSLGQGETGELFF; cdr3_nt: TGTGCCAGCAGCTTGGGGCAGGGTGAAACCGGGGAGCTGTTTTTT
clone_size: NA; v_call: TRBV3-1/TRBV3-2; j_call: TRBJ1-1; d_call: NA; cdr3_aa: CASRPMDRRGGEAFF; cdr3_nt: TGTGCCAGCAGGCCTATGGACAGAAGAGGGGGAGAAGCTTTCTTT
clone_size: NA; v_call: TRBV5-1; j_call: TRBJ1-1; d_call: NA; cdr3_aa: CASSPTGGGGTEAFF; cdr3_nt: TGCGCCAGCAGCCCCACGGGGGGGGGCGGGACTGAAGCTTTCTTT
clone_size: NA; v_call: TRBV10-2; j_call: TRBJ2-7; d_call: NA; cdr3_aa: CASSESRGADEQYF; cdr3_nt: TGCGCCAGCAGTGAGTCCAGGGGGGCGGACGAGCAGTACTTC
clone_size: NA; v_call: TRBV24-1; j_call: TRBJ2-1; d_call: TRBD2; cdr3_aa: CATSEPGLAGEQFF; cdr3_nt: TGTGCCACCAGTGAACCGGGACTAGCGGGCGAACAGTTCTTC
clone_size: NA; v_call: TRBV5-1; j_call: TRBJ2-2; d_call: NA; cdr3_aa: CASSMTGPHTGELFF; cdr3_nt: TGCGCCAGCAGCATGACAGGTCCGCACACCGGGGAGCTGTTTTTT
clone_size: NA; v_call: TRBV5-1; j_call: TRBJ2-1; d_call: TRBD2; cdr3_aa: CASASGSSYNEQFF; cdr3_nt: TGCGCCAGCGCTAGCGGGAGCTCCTACAATGAGCAGTTCTTC
clone_size: few; v_call: TRBV7-9; j_call: TRBJ1-1; d_call: NA; cdr3_aa: CASTLSGDNTEAFF; cdr3_nt: TGTGCCAGCACCTTGTCGGGAGATAACACTGAAGCTTTCTTT